This TCR beta chain was identified in a study of post-analysis software for immune sequencing data. Looking at the study overall: There were relapsing-remitting, secondary progressive and progressive-relapsing multiple sclerosis among the disease courses included. Study conclusions and caveats: Compared with controls, patients showed significantly lower normalized Chao1 diversity. Among roughly five TRBV segments more frequent in patients than controls were TRBV5-6, TRBV5-1 and TRBV20-1.

Comments on this clonotype: Its antigen is unknown.

Unique molecular identifiers were present in the TCR beta cDNA libraries. Each batch of about 0.85 to 10 million T cells produced roughly 500,000 cDNA molecules. TCRdb passed the PCR reads through MiXCR, listing each CDR3 protein once. The profile covers approximately 460,000 distinct CDR3 sequences, with less than 45% appearing a single time and about an eighth taken by the ten largest. Germline values: CDR1 MNHNS, CDR2 SASEGT. The V end was cut by 7 bases, the J end by 3 bases, with 16 bases between. This CDR3 comprises 14 residues. This chain links TRBV6-1 with TRBJ2-7; D might be TRBD2 (6 bases). Sequenced material: blood. This clonotype was obtained from a girl aged 10 to 17 with multiple sclerosis. CDR3 sequence reads: CASIVRGSLYEQYF. The DNA for the CDR3 is TGTGCCAGCATCGTCCGGGGGTCCCTCTACGAGCAGTACTTC.